The 4 T cell receptor beta chains given below trace back to one sample, sequenced in a study of cytomegalovirus exposure and HLA in healthy donors. This PCR relied on a set of 60 Vbeta primers and 13 Jbeta primers. Sequencing was performed with immunoSEQ multiplex PCR; in TCRdb, only in-frame clones are kept and a portion is missing. In total, the table holds more than 90,000 clones. Material for sequencing was PBMCs. The receptors were gathered from a middle-aged man in good health and CMV-seropositive.

CDR3 amino acids: CASSLGGGRGSYEQYF. In DNA, the CDR3 is TGTGCCAGCAGCTTAGGCGGCGGGAGGGGTTCGTACGAGCAGTACTTC. The chain combines TRBV7-8 with TRBJ2-7; 9 bases align to TRBD2. This CDR3 spans 16 amino acids. From germline, CDR1 is SGHVS and CDR2 FQNEAQ. V lost 1 base to trimming and J lost 4 bases; unmatched junction nucleotides: 8.

The chain uses TRBV5-1 and TRBJ2-3; 7 bases line up with TRBD1. The junction had 9 bases not matched to a gene; V was cut back by 4 bases and J by 4 bases. In germline, CDR1 is SGHRS, CDR2 YFSETQ. The CDR3 covers 15 residues. Here the CDR3 reads CASSVATGYPDTQYF. As DNA, the CDR3 is TGCGCCAGCAGCGTGGCGACAGGGTATCCAGATACGCAGTATTTT.

This chain links TRBV28 with TRBJ2-1; D may be TRBD2 (6 bases). Trimming left V 7 bases short and J 9 bases short, with 16 bases between. Germline assignment: CDR1 MDHEN and CDR2 SYDVKM. The CDR3 is made up of 13 amino acids. CDR3 bases: TGTGCCAGCACTCTAGGGACTGCTTTTGAGCAGTTCTTC. Translation: CASTLGTAFEQFF.

The CDR3 spells CASFGSYGYTF. CDR3 bases: TGTGCCAGTTTCGGGAGCTATGGCTACACCTTC. This chain links TRBV2 with TRBJ1-2; D ambiguous. The CDR3 runs to 11 residues. V was clipped by 9 bases and J by 4 bases, with 9 bases between them. Germline V gene lookup returns CDR1 SNHLY and CDR2 FYNNEI.